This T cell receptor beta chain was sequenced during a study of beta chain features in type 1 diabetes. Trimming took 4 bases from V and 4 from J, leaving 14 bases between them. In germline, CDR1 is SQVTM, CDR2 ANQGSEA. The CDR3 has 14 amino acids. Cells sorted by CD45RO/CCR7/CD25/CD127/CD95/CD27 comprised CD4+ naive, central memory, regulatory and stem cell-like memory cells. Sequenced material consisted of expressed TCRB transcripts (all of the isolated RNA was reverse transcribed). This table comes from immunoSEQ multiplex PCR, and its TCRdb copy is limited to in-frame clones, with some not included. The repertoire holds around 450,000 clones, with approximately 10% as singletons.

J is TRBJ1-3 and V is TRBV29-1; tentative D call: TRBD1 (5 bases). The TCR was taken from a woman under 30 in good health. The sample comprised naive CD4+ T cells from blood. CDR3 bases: TGCAGCGTTGTCGTGAGGGGAGAGGGAAACACCATATATTTT. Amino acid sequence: CSVVVRGEGNTIYF.